This T cell receptor beta chain appears in the sequencing data of a study of shared clonotypes between healthy human individuals. Study summary: Contributing individuals were two females and a few males aged 18 to 49. The study used three CD4 naive, three CD4 memory, two CD8 naive and one CD8 memory plate per donor.

Terminally differentiated effector memory CD45RA+ cells were excluded from the naive CD8 cells, which were CD45RO-negative and positively selected for CCR7. The CDR3 consists of 17 residues. Germline-derived CDR1 and CDR2 are MDHEN and SYDVKM. V gave up 3 bases and J gave up 9 bases, with 23 bases separating them. Under the authors' procedure: Filtering differed since immunoSEQ provided only junctions, with no quality scores. Repertoires were generated with immunoSEQ multiplex PCR, while TCRdb's copy carries only in-frame clones and drops some. V, J and clone size are taken as reported in that table, and D and trimming were inferred from the DNA itself. The profile covers fewer than 850,000 clones, with approximately 96% appearing a single time and about 0.25% taken by the ten largest.

The origin of this receptor is a man in his thirties or forties in good health. The chain uses TRBV28 and TRBJ2-2; possible D gene TRBD1, 6 bases. The sample was naive CD8+ T cells sorted from blood. Here the CDR3 DNA reads TGTGCCAGCAGTTTTTTAGAACAGGGTGGTCACATACGGGAGCTGTTTTTT. It yields the protein CASSFLEQGGHIRELFF.